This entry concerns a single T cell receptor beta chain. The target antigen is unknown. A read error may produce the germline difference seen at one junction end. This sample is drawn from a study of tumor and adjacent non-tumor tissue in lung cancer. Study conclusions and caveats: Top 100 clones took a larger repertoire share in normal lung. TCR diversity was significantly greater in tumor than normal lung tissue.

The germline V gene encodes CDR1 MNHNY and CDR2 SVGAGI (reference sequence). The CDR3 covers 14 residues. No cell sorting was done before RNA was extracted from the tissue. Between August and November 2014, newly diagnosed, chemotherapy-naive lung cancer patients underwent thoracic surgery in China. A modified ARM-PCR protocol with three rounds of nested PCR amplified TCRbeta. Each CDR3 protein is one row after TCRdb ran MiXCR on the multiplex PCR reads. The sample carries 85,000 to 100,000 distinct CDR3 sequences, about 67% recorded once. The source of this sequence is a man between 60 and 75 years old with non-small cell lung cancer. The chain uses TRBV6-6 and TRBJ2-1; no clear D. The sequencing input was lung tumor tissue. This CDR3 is CGSCKTDPYNEQFF. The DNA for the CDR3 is TGTGGCAGCTGTAAAACGGACCCCTACAATGAGCAGTTCTTC.